The source of this T cell receptor beta chain is a study of lymphopenia after photon versus proton radiotherapy. V was cut by 4 bases and J by 6 bases, with 16 bases left in between. This CDR3 comprises 14 residues. Germline-derived CDR1 and CDR2 are LGHNT and FRNRAP. TCRdb's table, derived via immunoSEQ multiplex PCR, lists solely in-frame clones and lacks some. The sample lists about 22,000 clones, around 89% seen once, with over 8.5% in the top ten. Sequenced here: peripheral blood, sampled from a patient treated with proton-based radiotherapy. The receptor comes from an elderly man with esophageal cancer. This chain joins TRBV12-5 and TRBJ2-7; D possibly matches TRBD1 or TRBD2 (5 bases each). The CDR3 loop is CASGSGTHDLEQYF. The CDR3 DNA reads TGTGCTAGTGGTTCCGGGACCCACGACCTCGAGCAGTACTTC.